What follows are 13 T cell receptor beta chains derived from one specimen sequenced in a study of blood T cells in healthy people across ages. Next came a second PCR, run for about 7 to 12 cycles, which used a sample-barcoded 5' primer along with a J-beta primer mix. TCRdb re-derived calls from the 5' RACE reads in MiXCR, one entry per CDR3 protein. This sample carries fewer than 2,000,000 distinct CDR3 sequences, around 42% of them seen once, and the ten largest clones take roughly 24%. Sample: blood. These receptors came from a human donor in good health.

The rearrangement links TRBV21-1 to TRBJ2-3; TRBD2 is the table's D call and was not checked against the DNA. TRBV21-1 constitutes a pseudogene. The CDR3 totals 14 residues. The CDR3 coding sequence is TGTGCCAGCAGCAAAGGGGGGGAGGGAGATACGCAGTATTTT. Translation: CASSKGGEGDTQYF.

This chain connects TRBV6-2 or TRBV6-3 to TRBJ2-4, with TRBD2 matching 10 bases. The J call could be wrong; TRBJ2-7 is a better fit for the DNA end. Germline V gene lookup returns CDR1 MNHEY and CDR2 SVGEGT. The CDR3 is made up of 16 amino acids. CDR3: CASSYSKLAGFNEQYF. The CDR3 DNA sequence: TGTGCCAGCAGTTACTCGAAACTAGCGGGGTTTAACGAGCAGTACTTC.

The CDR3 bases are TGTGCCAGCAGTTACTCCCGGGACTATTACGAGCAGTACTTC. Its translation is CASSYSRDYYEQYF. This chain joins TRBV6-5 and TRBJ2-7; 7 bases map to TRBD2. The CDR3 totals 14 residues. Germline V gene lookup returns CDR1 MNHEY and CDR2 SVGAGI. The V and J ends lost 0 bases and 4 bases, in that order; junction bases with no gene match: 3.

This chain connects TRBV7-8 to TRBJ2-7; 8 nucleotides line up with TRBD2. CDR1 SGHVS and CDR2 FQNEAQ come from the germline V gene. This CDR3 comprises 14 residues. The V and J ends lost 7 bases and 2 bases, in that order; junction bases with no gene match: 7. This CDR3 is CASTLLAVTYEQYF. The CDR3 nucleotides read TGTGCCAGCACCCTACTAGCGGTGACCTACGAGCAGTACTTC.

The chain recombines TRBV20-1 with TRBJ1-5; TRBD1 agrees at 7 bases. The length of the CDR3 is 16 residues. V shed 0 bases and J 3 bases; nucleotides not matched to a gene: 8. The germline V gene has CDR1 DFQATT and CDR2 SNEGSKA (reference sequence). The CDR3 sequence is CSARDPSQGINQPQHF. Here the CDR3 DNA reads TGCAGTGCTAGAGATCCATCACAGGGGATCAATCAGCCCCAGCATTTT.

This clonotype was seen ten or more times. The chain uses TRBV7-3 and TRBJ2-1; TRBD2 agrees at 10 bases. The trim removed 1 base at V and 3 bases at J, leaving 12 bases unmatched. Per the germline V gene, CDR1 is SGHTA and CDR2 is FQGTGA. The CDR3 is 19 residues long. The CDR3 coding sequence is TGTGCCAGCAGCTTAAACCCCCCCGCTAGCGGGGGACGCTACAATGAGCAGTTCTTC. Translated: CASSLNPPASGGRYNEQFF.

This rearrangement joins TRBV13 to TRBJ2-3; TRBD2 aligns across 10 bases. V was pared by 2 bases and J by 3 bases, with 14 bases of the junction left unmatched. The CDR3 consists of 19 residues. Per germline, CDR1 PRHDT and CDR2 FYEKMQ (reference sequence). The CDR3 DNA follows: TGTGCCAGCAGCTTATCATCGGCGACTAGCGGGTCCTCGACAGATACGCAGTATTTT. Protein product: CASSLSSATSGSSTDTQYF.

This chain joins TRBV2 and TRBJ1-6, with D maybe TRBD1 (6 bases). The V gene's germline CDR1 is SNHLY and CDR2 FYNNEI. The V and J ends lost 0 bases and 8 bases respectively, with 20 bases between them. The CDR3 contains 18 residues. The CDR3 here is CASSEATIAAEGDSPLHF. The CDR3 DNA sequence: TGTGCCAGCAGTGAAGCGACTATAGCGGCCGAGGGGGATTCACCCCTCCACTTT.

CDR3 nucleotide sequence: TGTGCCAGCAGGACAGGGGGCCACGAGCAGTACTTC. Residues: CASRTGGHEQYF. The chain has TRBV27 and TRBJ2-7; 10 bases align to TRBD1. The CDR3 sequence is 12 residues long. CDR1 is MNHEY, CDR2 SMNVEV, per germline (reference sequence). V lost 6 bases to trimming and J lost 5 bases; unmatched junction nucleotides: 1.

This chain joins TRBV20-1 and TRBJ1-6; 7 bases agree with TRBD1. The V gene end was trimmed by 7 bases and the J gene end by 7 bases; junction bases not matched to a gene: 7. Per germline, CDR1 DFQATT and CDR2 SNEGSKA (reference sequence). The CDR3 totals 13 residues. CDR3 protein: CSGKGARNSPLHF. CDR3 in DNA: TGCAGTGGTAAGGGGGCGAGAAATTCACCCCTCCACTTT.

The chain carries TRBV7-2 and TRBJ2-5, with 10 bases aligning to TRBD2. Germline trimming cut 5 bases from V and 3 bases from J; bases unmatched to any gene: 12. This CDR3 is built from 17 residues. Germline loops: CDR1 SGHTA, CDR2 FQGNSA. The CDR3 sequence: CASSRLGLAATKETQYF. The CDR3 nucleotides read TGTGCCAGCAGCCGCCTCGGACTAGCGGCGACTAAAGAGACCCAGTACTTC.

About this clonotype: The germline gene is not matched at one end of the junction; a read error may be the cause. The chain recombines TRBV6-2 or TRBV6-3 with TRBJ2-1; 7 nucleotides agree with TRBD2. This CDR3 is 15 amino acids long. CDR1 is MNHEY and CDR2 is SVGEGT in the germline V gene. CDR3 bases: TGTGCCGGCAGTTACGACGCGGGGGACTACAGTGAGCAGTTCTTC. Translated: CAGSYDAGDYSEQFF.

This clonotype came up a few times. The CDR3 bases are TGTGCCAGCAGCCAAATTTCCCGACAGGGGGAGGACGAGCAGTACTTC. Protein sequence: CASSQISRQGEDEQYF. This chain links TRBV4-2 with TRBJ2-7; 9 bases agree with TRBD1. Trimming cost V 2 bases and J 5 bases; bases outside gene matches: 10. Germline assignment: CDR1 LGHNA and CDR2 YNFKEQ. The length of the CDR3 is 16 residues.